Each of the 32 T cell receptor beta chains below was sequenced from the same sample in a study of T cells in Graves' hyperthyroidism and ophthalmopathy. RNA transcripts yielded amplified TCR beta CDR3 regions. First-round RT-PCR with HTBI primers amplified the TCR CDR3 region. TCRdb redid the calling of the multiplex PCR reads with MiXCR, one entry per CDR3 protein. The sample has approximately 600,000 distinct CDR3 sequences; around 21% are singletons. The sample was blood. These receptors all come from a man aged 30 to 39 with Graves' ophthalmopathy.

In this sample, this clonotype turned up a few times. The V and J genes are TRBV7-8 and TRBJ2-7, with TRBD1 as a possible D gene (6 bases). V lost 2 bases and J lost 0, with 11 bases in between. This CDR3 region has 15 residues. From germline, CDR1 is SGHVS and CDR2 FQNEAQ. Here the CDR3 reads CASSLRDRISYEQYF. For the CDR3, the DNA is TGTGCCAGCAGCTTAAGAGACAGGATCTCCTACGAGCAGTACTTC.

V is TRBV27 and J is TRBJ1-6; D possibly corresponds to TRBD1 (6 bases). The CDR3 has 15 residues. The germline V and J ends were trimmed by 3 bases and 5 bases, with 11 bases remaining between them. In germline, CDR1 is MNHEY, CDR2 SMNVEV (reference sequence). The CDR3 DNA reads TGTGCCAGCAGTTTTGGGGGCAGTAATAATTCACCCCTCCACTTT. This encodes CASSFGGSNNSPLHF.

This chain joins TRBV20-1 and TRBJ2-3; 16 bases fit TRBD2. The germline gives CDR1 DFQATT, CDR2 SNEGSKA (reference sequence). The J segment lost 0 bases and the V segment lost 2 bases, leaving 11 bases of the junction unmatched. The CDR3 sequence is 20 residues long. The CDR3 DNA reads TGCAGTGCTAGATCGATACCGGGACTAGCGGGAGGGGTAAGCACAGATACGCAGTATTTT. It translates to CSARSIPGLAGGVSTDTQYF.

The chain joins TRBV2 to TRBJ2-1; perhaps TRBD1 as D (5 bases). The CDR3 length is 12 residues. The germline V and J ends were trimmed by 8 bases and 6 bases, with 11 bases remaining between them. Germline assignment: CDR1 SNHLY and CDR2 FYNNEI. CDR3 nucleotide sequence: TGTGCCAGCTACAATCAGGGCAATGAGCAGTTCTTC. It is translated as CASYNQGNEQFF.

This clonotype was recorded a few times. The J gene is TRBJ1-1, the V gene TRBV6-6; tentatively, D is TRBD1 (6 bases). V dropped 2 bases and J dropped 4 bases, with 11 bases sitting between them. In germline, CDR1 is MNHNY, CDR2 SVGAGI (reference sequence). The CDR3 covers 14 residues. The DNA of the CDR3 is TGTGCCAGCAGTTACAAGGGGGTGGCCACTGAAGCTTTCTTT. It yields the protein CASSYKGVATEAFF.

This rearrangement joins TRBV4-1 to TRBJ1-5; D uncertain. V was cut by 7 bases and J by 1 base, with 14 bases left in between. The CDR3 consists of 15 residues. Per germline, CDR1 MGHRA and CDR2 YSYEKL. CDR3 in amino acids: CASTGNLESNQPQHF. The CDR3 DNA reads TGCGCCAGCACCGGGAATCTTGAGAGCAATCAGCCCCAGCATTTT.

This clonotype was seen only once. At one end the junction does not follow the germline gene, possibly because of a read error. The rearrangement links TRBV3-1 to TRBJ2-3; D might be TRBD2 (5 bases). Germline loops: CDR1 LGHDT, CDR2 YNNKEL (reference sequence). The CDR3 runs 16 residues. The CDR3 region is CASSLGVQAGTDTQYF. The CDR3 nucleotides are TGCGCCAGCAGCCTCGGGGTGCAGGCCGGCACAGATACGCAGTATTTT.

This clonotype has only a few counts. CDR3 sequence reads: CASSPFGTGGGAFF. CDR3 nucleotide sequence: TGTGCCAGCAGTCCTTTTGGGACAGGTGGGGGAGCTTTCTTT. The chain recombines TRBV4-2 with TRBJ1-1, with TRBD1 identical over 8 bases. This CDR3 has 14 amino acids. The germline CDR1 and CDR2 sequences are LGHNA and YNFKEQ. The ends lost 6 bases at V and 10 bases at J; junction bases unmatched: 13.

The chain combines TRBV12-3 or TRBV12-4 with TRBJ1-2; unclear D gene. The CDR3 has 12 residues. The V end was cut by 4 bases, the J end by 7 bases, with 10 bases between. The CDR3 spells CASSSNRGGYTF. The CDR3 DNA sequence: TGTGCCAGCAGTTCCAACCGGGGTGGCTACACCTTC.

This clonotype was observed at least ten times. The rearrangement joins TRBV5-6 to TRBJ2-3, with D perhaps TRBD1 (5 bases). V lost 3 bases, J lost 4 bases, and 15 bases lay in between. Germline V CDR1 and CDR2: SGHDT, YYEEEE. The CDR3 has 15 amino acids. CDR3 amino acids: CASSWGGGPSDTQYF. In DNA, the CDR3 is TGTGCCAGCAGCTGGGGCGGTGGCCCCTCAGATACGCAGTATTTT.

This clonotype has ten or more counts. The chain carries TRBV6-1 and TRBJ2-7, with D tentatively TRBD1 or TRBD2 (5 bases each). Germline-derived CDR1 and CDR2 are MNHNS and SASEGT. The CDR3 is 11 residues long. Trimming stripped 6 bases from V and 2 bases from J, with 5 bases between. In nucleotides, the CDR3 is TGTGCCAGCAGGGGACCCTACGAGCAGTACTTC. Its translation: CASRGPYEQYF.

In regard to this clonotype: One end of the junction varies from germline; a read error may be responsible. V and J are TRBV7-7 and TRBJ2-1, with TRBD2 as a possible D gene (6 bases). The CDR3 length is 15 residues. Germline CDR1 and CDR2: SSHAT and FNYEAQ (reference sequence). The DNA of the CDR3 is TGTGCTAGCAGCTTAGGAGGGGCCGGGAACAATGAGCAGTTCTTC. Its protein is CASSLGGAGNNEQFF. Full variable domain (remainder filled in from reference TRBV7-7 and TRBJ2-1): GAGVSQSPRYKVTKRGQDVTLRCDPISSHATLYWYQQALGQGPEFLTYFNYEAQPDKSGLPSDRFSAERPEGSISTLTIQRTEQRDSAMYRCASSLGGAGNNEQFFGPGTRLTVL.

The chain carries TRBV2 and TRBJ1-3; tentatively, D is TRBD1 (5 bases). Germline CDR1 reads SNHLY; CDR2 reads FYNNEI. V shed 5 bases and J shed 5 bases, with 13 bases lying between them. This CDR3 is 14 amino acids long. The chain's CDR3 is CASSTGTVRNTIYF. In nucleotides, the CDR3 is TGTGCCAGCAGTACGGGGACTGTAAGAAACACCATATATTTT.

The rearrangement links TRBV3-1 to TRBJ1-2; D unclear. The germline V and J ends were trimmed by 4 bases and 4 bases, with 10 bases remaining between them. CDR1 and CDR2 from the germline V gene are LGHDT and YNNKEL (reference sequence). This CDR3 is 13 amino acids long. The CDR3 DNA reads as TGTGCCAGCAGCCCCGGTCTATTCTATGGCTACACCTTC. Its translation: CASSPGLFYGYTF. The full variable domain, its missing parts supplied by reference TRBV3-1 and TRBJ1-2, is DTAVSQTPKYLVTQMGNDKSIKCEQNLGHDTMYWYKQDSKKFLKIMFSYNNKELIINETVPNRFSPKSPDKAHLNLHINSLELGDSAVYFCASSPGLFYGYTFGSGTRLTVV.

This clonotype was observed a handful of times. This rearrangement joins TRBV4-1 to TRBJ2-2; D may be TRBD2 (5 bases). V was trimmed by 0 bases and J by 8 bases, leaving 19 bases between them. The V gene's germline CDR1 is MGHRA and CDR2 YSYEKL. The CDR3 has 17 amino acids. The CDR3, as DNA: TGCGCCAGCAGCCAAGACAGGCCTCGAACGCGGGCGGGGGAGCTGTTTTTT. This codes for CASSQDRPRTRAGELFF.

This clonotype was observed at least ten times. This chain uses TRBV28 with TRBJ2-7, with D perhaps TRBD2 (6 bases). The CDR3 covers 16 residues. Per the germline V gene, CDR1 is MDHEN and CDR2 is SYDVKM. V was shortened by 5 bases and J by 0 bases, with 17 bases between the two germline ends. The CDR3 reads CASSPSTSPSSYEQYF. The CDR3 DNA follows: TGTGCCAGCAGTCCGTCGACTAGTCCATCCTCCTACGAGCAGTACTTC. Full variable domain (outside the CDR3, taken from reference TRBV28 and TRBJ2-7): DVKVTQSSRYLVKRTGEKVFLECVQDMDHENMFWYRQDPGLGLRLIYFSYDVKMKEKGDIPEGYSVSREKKERFSLILESASTNQTSMYLCASSPSTSPSSYEQYFGPGTRLTVT.

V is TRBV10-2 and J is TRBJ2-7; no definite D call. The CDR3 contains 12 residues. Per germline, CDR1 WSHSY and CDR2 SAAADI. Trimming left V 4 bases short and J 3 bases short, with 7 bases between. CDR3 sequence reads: CASSAPSYEQYF. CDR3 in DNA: TGCGCCAGCAGTGCCCCCAGCTACGAGCAGTACTTC.

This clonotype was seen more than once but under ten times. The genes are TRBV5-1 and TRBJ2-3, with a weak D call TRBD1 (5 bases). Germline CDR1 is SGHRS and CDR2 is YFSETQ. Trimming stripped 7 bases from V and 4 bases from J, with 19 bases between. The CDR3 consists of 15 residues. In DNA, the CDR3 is TGCGCCAGCGCTGACCGTTCTGGGGCGGCAGATACGCAGTATTTT. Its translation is CASADRSGAADTQYF.

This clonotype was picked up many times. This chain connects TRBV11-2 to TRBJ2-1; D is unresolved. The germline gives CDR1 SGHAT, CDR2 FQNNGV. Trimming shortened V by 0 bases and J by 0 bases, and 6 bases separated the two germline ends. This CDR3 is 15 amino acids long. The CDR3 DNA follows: TGTGCCAGCAGCTTAGAGGGATTCTCCTACAATGAGCAGTTCTTC. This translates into CASSLEGFSYNEQFF.

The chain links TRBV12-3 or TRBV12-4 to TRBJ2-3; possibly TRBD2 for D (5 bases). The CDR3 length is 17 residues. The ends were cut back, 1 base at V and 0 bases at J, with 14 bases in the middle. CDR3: CASSLGVVAYSTDTQYF. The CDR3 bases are TGTGCCAGCAGTTTAGGGGTGGTAGCGTATAGCACAGATACGCAGTATTTT.

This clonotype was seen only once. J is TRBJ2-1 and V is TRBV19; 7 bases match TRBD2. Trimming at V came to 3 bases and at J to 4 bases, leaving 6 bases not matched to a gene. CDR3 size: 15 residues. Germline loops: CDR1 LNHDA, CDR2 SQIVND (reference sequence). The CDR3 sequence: CASSMDWGGYNEQFF. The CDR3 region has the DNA TGTGCCAGTAGTATGGACTGGGGGGGTTACAATGAGCAGTTCTTC.

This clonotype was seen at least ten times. DNA of the CDR3: TGTGCCAGCAGTGAAGACCGCCGGGCACCCCTCCACTTT. It is translated as CASSEDRRAPLHF. V usage is TRBV2 and J usage is TRBJ1-6; D ambiguous. The ends were cut back, 1 base at V and 11 bases at J, with 9 bases in the middle. The CDR3 consists of 13 residues. Germline V gene lookup returns CDR1 SNHLY and CDR2 FYNNEI.

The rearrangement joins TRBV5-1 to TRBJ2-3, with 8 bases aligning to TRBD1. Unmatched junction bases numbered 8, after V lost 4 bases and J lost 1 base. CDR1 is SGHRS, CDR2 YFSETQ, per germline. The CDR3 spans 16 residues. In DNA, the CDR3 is TGCGCCAGCAGCGATCCTCAGGGGGCGCGCACAGATACGCAGTATTTT. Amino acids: CASSDPQGARTDTQYF.

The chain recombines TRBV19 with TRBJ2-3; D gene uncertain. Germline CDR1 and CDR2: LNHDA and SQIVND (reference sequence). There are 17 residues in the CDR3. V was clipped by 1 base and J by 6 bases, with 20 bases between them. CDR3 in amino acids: CASSIVPPALEADTQYF. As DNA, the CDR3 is TGTGCCAGTAGTATAGTCCCTCCGGCTTTAGAGGCGGATACGCAGTATTTT.

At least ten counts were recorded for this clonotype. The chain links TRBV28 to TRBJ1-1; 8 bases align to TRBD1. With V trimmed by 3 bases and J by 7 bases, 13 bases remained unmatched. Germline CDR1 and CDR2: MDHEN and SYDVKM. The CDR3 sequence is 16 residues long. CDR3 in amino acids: CASSLSAGGSRVEAFF. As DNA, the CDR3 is TGTGCCAGCAGTTTGAGCGCAGGGGGCTCCCGTGTTGAAGCTTTCTTT.

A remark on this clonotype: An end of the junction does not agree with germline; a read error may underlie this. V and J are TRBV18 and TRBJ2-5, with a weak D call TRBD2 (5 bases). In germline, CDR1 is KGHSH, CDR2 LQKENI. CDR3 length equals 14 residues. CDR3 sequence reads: CASSPASWGEAQYF. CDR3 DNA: TGTGCCAGCTCACCGGCGTCGTGGGGAGAGGCCCAGTACTTC.

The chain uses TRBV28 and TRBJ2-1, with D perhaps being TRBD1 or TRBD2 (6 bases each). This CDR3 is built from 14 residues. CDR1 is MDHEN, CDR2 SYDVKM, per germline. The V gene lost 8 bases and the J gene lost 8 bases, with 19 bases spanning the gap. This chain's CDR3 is CASEGGRGKDEQFF. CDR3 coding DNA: TGTGCCAGCGAGGGGGGCAGGGGCAAGGATGAGCAGTTCTTC.

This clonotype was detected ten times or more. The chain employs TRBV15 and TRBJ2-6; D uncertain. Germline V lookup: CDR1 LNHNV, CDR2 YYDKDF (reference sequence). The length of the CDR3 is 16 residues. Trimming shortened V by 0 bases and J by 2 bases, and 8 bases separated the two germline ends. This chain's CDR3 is CATSRDRIAGANVLTF. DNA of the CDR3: TGTGCCACCAGCAGAGATCGGATCGCTGGGGCCAACGTCCTGACTTTC.

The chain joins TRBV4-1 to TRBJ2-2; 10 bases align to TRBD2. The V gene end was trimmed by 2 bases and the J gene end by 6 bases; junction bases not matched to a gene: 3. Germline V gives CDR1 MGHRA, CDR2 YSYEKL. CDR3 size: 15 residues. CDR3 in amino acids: CASSQSGRAAGELFF. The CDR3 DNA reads TGCGCCAGCAGCCAAAGCGGGAGGGCCGCCGGGGAGCTGTTTTTT.

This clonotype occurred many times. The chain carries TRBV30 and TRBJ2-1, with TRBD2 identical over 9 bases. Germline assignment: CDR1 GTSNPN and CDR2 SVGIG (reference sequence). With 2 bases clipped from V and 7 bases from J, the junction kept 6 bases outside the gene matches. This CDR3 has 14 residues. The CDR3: CAWSPGTSNNEQFF. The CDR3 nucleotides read TGTGCCTGGAGTCCCGGGACTAGCAATAATGAGCAGTTCTTC.

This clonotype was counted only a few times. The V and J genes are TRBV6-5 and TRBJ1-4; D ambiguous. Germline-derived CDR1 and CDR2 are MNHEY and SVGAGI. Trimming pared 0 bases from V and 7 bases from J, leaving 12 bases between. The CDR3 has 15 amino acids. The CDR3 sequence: CASSYSSGVGEKLFF. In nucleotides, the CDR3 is TGTGCCAGCAGTTACTCTTCCGGGGTGGGTGAAAAACTGTTTTTT.

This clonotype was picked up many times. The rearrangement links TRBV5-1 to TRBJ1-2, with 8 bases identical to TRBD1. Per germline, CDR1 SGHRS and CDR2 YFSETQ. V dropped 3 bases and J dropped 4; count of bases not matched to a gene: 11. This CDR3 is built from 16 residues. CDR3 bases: TGCGCCAGCAGCTACGGACAGGGAGAGGTCGGCTATGGCTACACCTTC. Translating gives CASSYGQGEVGYGYTF.